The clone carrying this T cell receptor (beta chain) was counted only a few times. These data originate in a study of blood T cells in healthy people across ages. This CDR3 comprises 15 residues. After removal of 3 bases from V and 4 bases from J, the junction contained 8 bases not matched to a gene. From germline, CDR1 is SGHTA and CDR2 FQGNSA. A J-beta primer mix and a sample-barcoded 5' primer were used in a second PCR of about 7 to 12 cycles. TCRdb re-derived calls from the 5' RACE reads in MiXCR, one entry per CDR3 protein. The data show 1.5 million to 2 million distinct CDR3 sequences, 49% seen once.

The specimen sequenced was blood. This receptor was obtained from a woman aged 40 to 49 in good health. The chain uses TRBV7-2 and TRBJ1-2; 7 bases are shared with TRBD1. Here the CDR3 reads CASSLRDSGIYGYTF. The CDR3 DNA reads TGTGCCAGCAGCTTGAGGGACAGTGGGATCTATGGCTACACCTTC.